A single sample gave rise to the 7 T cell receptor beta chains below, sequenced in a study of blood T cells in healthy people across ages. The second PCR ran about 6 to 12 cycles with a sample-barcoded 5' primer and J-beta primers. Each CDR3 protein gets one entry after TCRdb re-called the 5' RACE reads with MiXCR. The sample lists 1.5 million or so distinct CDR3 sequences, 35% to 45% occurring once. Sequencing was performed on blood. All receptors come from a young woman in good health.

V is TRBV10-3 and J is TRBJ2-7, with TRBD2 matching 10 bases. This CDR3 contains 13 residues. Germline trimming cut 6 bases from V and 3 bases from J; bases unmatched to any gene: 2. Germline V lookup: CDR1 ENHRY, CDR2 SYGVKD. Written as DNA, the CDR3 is TGTGCCATCAGAGCTAGCGGGAGCTACGAGCAGTACTTC. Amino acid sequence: CAIRASGSYEQYF.

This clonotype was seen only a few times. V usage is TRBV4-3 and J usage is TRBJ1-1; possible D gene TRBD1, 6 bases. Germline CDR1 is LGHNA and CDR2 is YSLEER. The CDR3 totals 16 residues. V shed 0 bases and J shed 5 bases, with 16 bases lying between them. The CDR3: CASSQDPPGARTEAFF. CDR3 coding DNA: TGCGCCAGCAGCCAAGATCCCCCGGGGGCGCGAACTGAAGCTTTCTTT.

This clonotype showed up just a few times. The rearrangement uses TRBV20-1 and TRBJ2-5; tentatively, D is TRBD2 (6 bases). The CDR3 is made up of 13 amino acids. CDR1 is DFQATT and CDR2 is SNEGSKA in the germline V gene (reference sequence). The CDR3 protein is CSPVAELQETQYF. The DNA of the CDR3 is TGCAGCCCCGTAGCGGAGCTCCAAGAGACCCAGTACTTC.

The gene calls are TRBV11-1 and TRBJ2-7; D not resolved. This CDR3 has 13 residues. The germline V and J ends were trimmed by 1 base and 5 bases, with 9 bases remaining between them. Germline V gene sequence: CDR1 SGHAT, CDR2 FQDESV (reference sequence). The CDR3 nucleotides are TGTGCCAGCAGCTTAGACACGGGCGACGAGCAGTACTTC. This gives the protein CASSLDTGDEQYF.

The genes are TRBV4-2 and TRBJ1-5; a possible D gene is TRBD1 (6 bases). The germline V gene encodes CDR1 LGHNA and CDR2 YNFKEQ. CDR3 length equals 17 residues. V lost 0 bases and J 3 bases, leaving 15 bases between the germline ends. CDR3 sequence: CASSQEGVGGFNQPQHF. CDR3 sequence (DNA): TGTGCCAGCAGCCAAGAGGGCGTAGGGGGTTTCAATCAGCCCCAGCATTTT.

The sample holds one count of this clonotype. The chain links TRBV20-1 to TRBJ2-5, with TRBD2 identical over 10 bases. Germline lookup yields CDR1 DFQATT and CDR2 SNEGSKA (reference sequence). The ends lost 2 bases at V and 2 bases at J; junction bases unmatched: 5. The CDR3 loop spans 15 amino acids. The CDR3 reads CSARILAGEQETQYF. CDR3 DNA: TGCAGTGCTAGAATTCTAGCGGGAGAGCAAGAGACCCAGTACTTC.

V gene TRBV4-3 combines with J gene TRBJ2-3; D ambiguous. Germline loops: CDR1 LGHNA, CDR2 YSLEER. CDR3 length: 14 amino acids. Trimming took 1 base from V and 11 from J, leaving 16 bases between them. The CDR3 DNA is TGCGCCAGCAGCCAAGTTTTTGCGAAGCATATGCAGTATTTT. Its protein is CASSQVFAKHMQYF.